Listed below are T cell receptor beta chains from one sample, sequenced in a study of patients and donors after allogeneic stem cell transplantation. TCRdb independently ran MiXCR on the RT-PCR reads; one entry per CDR3 protein. The sample shows fewer than 15,000 distinct CDR3 sequences, around 27% of them seen only once. Sample: blood, either unsorted or a sorted T cell fraction (not recorded which). Receptor source: a human donor who was either an allogeneic HSCT recipient or a stem cell or donor lymphocyte infusion donor (not recorded which). It is not recorded whose cells these are; they may come from a transplant donor. Each CDR3 is given with its conserved first and last residue. D genes are given only for firm matches. A row's size may be missing; if present it is once, few, many or a size class.

j_gene: TRBJ1-5
abundance: -
v_gene: TRBV18
d_gene: -
CDR3nt: TGTGCCAGCTCACTCAGGGTCTCGGGTAGCAATCAGCCCCAGCATTTT
CDR3aa: CASSLRVSGSNQPQHF

j_gene: TRBJ2-7
abundance: -
v_gene: TRBV5-1
d_gene: TRBD2
CDR3nt: TGCGCCAGCTCACCGAGCGGGAGGGCCGGCGAGCAGTACTTC
CDR3aa: CASSPSGRAGEQYF

j_gene: TRBJ2-3
abundance: -
v_gene: TRBV7-3
d_gene: TRBD2
CDR3nt: TGTGCCAGCAGCTTGGGGCCTAGCGGGCTAAGCACAGATACGCAGTATTTT
CDR3aa: CASSLGPSGLSTDTQYF

j_gene: TRBJ2-5
abundance: many
v_gene: TRBV29-1
d_gene: -
CDR3nt: TGCAGCGTTGTATGGGCTAGCGCCCAAGAGACCCAGTACTTC
CDR3aa: CSVVWASAQETQYF

j_gene: TRBJ2-7
abundance: many
v_gene: TRBV4-3
d_gene: -
CDR3nt: TGCGCCAGCAGCCAAGGGACGGTGGGGGCGTACGAGCAGTACTTC
CDR3aa: CASSQGTVGAYEQYF

j_gene: TRBJ1-3
abundance: -
v_gene: TRBV12-3/TRBV12-4
d_gene: -
CDR3nt: TGTGCCAGCAGTTTAATCCGGGGGTCCAACTCTGGAAACTCCATATATTTT
CDR3aa: CASSLIRGSNSGNSIYF

j_gene: TRBJ1-1
abundance: -
v_gene: TRBV20-1
d_gene: -
CDR3nt: TGCAGTGCTACCTCGGGGGCGAACACTGAAGCTTTCTTT
CDR3aa: CSATSGANTEAFF

j_gene: TRBJ1-5
abundance: few
v_gene: TRBV4-3
d_gene: -
CDR3nt: TGCGCCAGCAGCCAAGATGGGGATCAGCCCCAGCATTTT
CDR3aa: CASSQDGDQPQHF

j_gene: TRBJ1-4
abundance: many
v_gene: TRBV20-1
d_gene: TRBD1
CDR3nt: TGCAGTGCTAGGCCAGGACAGGGGAGTGGAAAACTGTTTTTT
CDR3aa: CSARPGQGSGKLFF

j_gene: TRBJ1-1
abundance: -
v_gene: TRBV7-2
d_gene: TRBD1
CDR3nt: TGTGCCAGCAGCTCCAGCGACAGGGCAGGGAAGGCTTTCTTT
CDR3aa: CASSSSDRAGKAFF

j_gene: TRBJ2-2
abundance: few
v_gene: TRBV12-3/TRBV12-4
d_gene: -
CDR3nt: TGTGCCAGCAGCGCACAGGGTCCCGGGGAGCTGTTTTTT
CDR3aa: CASSAQGPGELFF

j_gene: TRBJ1-1
abundance: many
v_gene: TRBV12-3/TRBV12-4
d_gene: -
CDR3nt: TGTGCCAGCAGTTTAGGAGGGATGGCCACTGAAGCTTTCTTT
CDR3aa: CASSLGGMATEAFF

j_gene: TRBJ2-5
abundance: once
v_gene: TRBV7-9
d_gene: -
CDR3nt: TGTGCCAGCAGCTTCACGGGACACCTGGAGACCCAGTACTTC
CDR3aa: CASSFTGHLETQYF

j_gene: TRBJ1-4
abundance: -
v_gene: TRBV5-1
d_gene: TRBD1
CDR3nt: TGCGCCAGCAGCTTAGCGGACAGGGACTTTAATGAAAAACTGTTTTTT
CDR3aa: CASSLADRDFNEKLFF

j_gene: TRBJ2-5
abundance: -
v_gene: TRBV7-2
d_gene: -
CDR3nt: TGTGCCAGCAGCGAACCCCCCCGCTACCAAGAGACCCAGTACTTC
CDR3aa: CASSEPPRYQETQYF

j_gene: TRBJ1-5
abundance: few
v_gene: TRBV27
d_gene: -
CDR3nt: TGTGCCAGCAGTCCTTTAGGGTGGCAGAAGGTTCAGCCCCAGCATTTT
CDR3aa: CASSPLGWQKVQPQHF

j_gene: TRBJ1-2
abundance: few
v_gene: TRBV5-6
d_gene: -
CDR3nt: TGTGCCAGCAGCTATCTGGCAATCTATGGCTACACCTTC
CDR3aa: CASSYLAIYGYTF

j_gene: TRBJ1-3
abundance: -
v_gene: TRBV12-3/TRBV12-4
d_gene: -
CDR3nt: TGTGCCAGTACGGTTCGCTCTGGAAACACCATATATTTT
CDR3aa: CASTVRSGNTIYF

j_gene: TRBJ1-5
abundance: -
v_gene: TRBV4-3
d_gene: TRBD1
CDR3nt: TGCGCCAGCAGCCATGCGACAGGGGGCGGGCAGCCCCAGCATTTT
CDR3aa: CASSHATGGGQPQHF

j_gene: TRBJ1-1
abundance: -
v_gene: TRBV3-1
d_gene: -
CDR3nt: TGTGCCAGCAGCCAAGATCCTGGGGACACTGAAGCTTTCTTT
CDR3aa: CASSQDPGDTEAFF

j_gene: TRBJ1-5
abundance: medium-sized
v_gene: TRBV6-1
d_gene: -
CDR3nt: TGTGCCAGCAGCGCAGGGAATGCCCTCAATCAGCCCCAGCATTTT
CDR3aa: CASSAGNALNQPQHF

j_gene: TRBJ2-1
abundance: few
v_gene: TRBV12-3/TRBV12-4
d_gene: -
CDR3nt: TGTGCCAGCCGCGTCCGGGCCCCACCGGGCAATGAGCAGTTCTTC
CDR3aa: CASRVRAPPGNEQFF

j_gene: TRBJ1-1
abundance: -
v_gene: TRBV5-6
d_gene: -
CDR3nt: TGTGCCAGCAGCTTGGGAAGGGTGAACACTGAAGCTTTCTTT
CDR3aa: CASSLGRVNTEAFF

j_gene: TRBJ1-4
abundance: -
v_gene: TRBV25-1
d_gene: TRBD1
CDR3nt: TGTGCCAGCAGTGACCAGGGGGGCGATGAAAAACTGTTTTTT
CDR3aa: CASSDQGGDEKLFF

j_gene: TRBJ1-2
abundance: -
v_gene: TRBV20-1
d_gene: -
CDR3nt: TGCAGTGCTACTGACTTTTCGCCAATATCCTATGGCTACACCTTC
CDR3aa: CSATDFSPISYGYTF

j_gene: TRBJ1-2
abundance: many
v_gene: TRBV7-2
d_gene: -
CDR3nt: TGTGCCAGCAGCTTACGGACAGCGAGTTATGGCTACACCTTC
CDR3aa: CASSLRTASYGYTF

j_gene: TRBJ2-1
abundance: large
v_gene: TRBV28
d_gene: TRBD1
CDR3nt: TGTGCCAGCAGTCCGGGGACAGGTTCGGGCAATGAGCAGTTCTTC
CDR3aa: CASSPGTGSGNEQFF

j_gene: TRBJ2-1
abundance: few
v_gene: TRBV4-3
d_gene: -
CDR3nt: TGCGCCAGCAGCCAACGACAGTCCTACAATGAGCAGTTCTTC
CDR3aa: CASSQRQSYNEQFF

j_gene: TRBJ1-1
abundance: -
v_gene: TRBV6-6
d_gene: -
CDR3nt: TGTGCCAGCAGTTACCACACGAACACTGAAGCTTTCTTT
CDR3aa: CASSYHTNTEAFF

j_gene: TRBJ1-2
abundance: -
v_gene: TRBV27
d_gene: TRBD1
CDR3nt: TGTGCCAGCAGTTTGGTGGGACAGGGGAACTATGGCTACACCTTC
CDR3aa: CASSLVGQGNYGYTF

j_gene: TRBJ2-7
abundance: few
v_gene: TRBV20-1
d_gene: -
CDR3nt: TGCAGTGCTAGAAAGACACTGGGGGCCTACGAGCAGTACTTC
CDR3aa: CSARKTLGAYEQYF

j_gene: TRBJ2-3
abundance: few
v_gene: TRBV12-3/TRBV12-4
d_gene: -
CDR3nt: TGTGCCAGCAGTTTCGGTAGTACTAGCACAGATACGCAGTATTTT
CDR3aa: CASSFGSTSTDTQYF

j_gene: TRBJ2-7
abundance: few
v_gene: TRBV28
d_gene: -
CDR3nt: TGTGCCAGCAGTTCCCCGGGGAGCTACGAGCAGTACTTC
CDR3aa: CASSSPGSYEQYF